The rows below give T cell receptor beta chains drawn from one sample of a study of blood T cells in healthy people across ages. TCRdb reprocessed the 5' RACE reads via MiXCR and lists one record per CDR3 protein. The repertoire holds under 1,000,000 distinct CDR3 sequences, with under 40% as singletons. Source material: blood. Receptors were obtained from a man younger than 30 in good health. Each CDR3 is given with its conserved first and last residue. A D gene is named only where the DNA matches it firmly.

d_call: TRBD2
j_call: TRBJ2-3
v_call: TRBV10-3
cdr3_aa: CAIIAGGPLDTQYF

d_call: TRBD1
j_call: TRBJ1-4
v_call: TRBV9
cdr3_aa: CASSVQGDNEKLFF

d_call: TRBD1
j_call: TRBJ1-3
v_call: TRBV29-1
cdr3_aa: CSVHPGQGNTIYF

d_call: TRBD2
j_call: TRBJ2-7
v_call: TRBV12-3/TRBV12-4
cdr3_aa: CASSHRTSGGAQQYF

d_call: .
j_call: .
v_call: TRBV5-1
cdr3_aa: CASSPSHPGPYEQYF

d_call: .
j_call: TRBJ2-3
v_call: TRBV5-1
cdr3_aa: CASSLGQAATDTQYF

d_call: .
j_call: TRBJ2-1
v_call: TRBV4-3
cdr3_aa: CASSPRRSSSETQFF

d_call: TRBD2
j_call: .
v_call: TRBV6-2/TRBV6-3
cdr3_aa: CASFGRAPPNEQYF

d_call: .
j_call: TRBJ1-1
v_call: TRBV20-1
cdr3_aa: CSARDQRAGSNAEAFF

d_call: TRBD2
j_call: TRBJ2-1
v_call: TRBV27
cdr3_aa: CASSILAGSYNEQFF

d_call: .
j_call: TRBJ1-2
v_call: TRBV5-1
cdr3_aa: CASAADYSNYGYTF

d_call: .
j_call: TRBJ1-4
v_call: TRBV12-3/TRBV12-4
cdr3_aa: CASSDRAFNEKLFF

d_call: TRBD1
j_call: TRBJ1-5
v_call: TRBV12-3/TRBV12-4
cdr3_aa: CASSNSDRGANQPQHF

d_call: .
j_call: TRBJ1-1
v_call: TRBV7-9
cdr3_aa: CASSEGVQGIKGTEAFF

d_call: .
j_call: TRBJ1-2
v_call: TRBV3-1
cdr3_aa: CASSQDWASQNGYTF

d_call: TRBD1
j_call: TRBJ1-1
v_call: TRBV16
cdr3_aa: CASSLMGQENTEAFF

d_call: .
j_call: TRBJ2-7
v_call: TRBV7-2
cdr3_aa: CASSDLLRVGEQYF

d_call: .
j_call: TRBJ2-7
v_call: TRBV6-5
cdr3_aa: CASGRTQSSYEQYF

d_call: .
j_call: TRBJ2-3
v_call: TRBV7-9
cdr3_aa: CASRPRGPSTDTQYF

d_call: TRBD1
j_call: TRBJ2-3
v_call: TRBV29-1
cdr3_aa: CSVGRQGQDTQYF

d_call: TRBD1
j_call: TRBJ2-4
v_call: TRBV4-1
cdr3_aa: CASSQDPGTAQYF

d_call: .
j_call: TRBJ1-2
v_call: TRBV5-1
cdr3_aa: CASSARQNYGYTF

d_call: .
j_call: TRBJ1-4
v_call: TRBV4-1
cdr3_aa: CASSQEGDEFYEKLFF

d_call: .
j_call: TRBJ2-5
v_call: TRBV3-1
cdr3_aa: CASSQGVEYQETQYF

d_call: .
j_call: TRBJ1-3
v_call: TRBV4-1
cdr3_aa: CASSSQVRDNSGNTIYF

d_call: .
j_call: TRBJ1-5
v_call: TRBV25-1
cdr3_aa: CASSDRASNQPQHF

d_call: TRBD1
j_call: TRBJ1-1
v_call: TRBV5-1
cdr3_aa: CASSLARQGASDFF

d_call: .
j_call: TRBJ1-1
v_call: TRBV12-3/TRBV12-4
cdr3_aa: CASGFERVMNTEAFF

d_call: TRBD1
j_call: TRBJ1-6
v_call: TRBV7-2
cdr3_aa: CASSFDRGLRSPLHF

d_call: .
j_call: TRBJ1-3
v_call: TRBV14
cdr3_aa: CASRSRDTSGNTIYF

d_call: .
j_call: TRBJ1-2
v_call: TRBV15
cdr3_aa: CATSTSGLGGYTF

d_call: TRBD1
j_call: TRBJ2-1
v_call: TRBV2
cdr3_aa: CASSKRDRVNEQFF

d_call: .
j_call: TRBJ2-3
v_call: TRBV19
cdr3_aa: CASRDGSTDTQYF

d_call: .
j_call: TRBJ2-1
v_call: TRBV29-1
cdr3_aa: CSVEKLGEQFF

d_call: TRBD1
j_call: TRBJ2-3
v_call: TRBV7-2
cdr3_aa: CASSRQGTSTDTQYF

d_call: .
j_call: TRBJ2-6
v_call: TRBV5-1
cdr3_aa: CASSLVAGSSVANVLTF

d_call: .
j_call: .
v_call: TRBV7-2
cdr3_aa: CASSLGRQGYEQYF

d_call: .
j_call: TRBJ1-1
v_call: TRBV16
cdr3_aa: CASSADNTEAFF

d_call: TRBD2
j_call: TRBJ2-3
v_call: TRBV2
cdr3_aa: CASNGLAGGGNTQYF

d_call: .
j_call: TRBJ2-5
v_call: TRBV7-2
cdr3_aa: CASSFGAYPETQYF

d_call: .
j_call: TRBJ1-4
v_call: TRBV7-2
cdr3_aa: CASSPPQGSNEKLFF

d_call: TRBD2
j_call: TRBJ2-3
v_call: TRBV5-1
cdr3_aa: CASSSRALAAGRDTQYF

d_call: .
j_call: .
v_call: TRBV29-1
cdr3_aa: CSVEGRQGGGEQYF

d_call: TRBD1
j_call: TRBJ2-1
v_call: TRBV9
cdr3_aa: CASSARQGTYNEQFF

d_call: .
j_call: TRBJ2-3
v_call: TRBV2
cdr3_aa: CASKVTDTQYF

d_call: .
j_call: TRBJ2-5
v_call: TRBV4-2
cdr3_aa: CASSPEPTGPIQETQYF

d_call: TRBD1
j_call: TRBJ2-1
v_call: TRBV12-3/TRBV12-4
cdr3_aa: CASGTGTAYNEQFF

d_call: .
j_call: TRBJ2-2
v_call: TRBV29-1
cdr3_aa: CSVPLGTGELFF

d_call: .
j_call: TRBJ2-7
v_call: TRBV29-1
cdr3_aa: CSVITREQYF